This TCR beta chain was documented in a study of Ad26.COV2.S vaccination and SARS-CoV-2 variants. At the level of the study: The vaccine Ad26.COV2.S was put into the muscle once, or twice with 56 days between.

As to treatment: approximately 18 received Ad26.COV2.S at low or high dose, single or two shots; about 5 received placebo; per-sample allocation not given. Samples analyzed were those drawn on day 63 after the first vaccine or placebo injection. An Ad26 vector expressing Wuhan-strain SARS-CoV-2 spike served as the vaccine. In its sample, this clone was seen once. Its antigen is unknown. Regarding the study as a whole: Vaccine recipients showed a spike-specific TCR breadth that was higher than in placebo recipients. Recipients of either vaccine or placebo displayed similar breadth of non-spike TCRs.

The V and J ends lost 7 bases and 2 bases respectively, with 15 bases between them. This CDR3 spans 14 amino acids. Germline-derived CDR1 and CDR2 are MNHEY and SVGAGI. Sequencing used immunoSEQ multiplex PCR; TCRdb keeps in-frame clones, though not all of them. The sample gives 350,000 to 450,000 clones, around 93% of which show up once; around 1.8% is in the top ten. The material was peripheral blood, obtained in a trial of Ad26.COV2.S vaccine versus placebo. The source is a person between 18 and 65 years old who received the Ad26.COV2.S COVID-19 vaccine or a placebo. The rearrangement joins TRBV6-5 to TRBJ2-7; D perhaps matches TRBD1 (6 bases). CDR3 residues: CASIGPDSPYEQYF. The DNA of the CDR3 is TGTGCCAGCATTGGACCGGACAGTCCCTACGAGCAGTACTTC.